Listed below are T cell receptor beta chains from one sample, sequenced in a study of cytomegalovirus exposure and HLA in healthy donors. Measured with immunoSEQ multiplex PCR; TCRdb has only the in-frame clones, and not every one. The repertoire consists of under 200,000 clones, with approximately 71% occurring once and the leading ten covering roughly 7.1%. The sequenced sample consisted of PBMCs. Every receptor here comes from a woman in her forties in good health and CMV-seropositive. Both conserved end residues are part of each CDR3. Each record gives: J gene, V gene, CDR3 protein.

>TRBJ1-5|TRBV19
CASSMRGNQPQHF
>TRBJ1-2|TRBV5-5
CASSPGGANYGYTF
>TRBJ1-2|TRBV6-4
CASSDSSGYGYTF
>TRBJ1-6|TRBV6-5
CASSYSRGLSSPLHF
>TRBJ2-7|TRBV18
CASSPGGMGEQYF
>TRBJ2-3|TRBV5-5
CASGGGLGEVDTQYF
>TRBJ1-5|TRBV18
CASSPGQDSNQPQHF
>TRBJ2-5|TRBV7-2
CASSLGGTLVETQYF
>TRBJ2-7|TRBV28
CASTNTGGAPYEQYF
>TRBJ1-5|TRBV6-1
CASSDGGVFGNQPQHF
>TRBJ2-1|TRBV29-1
CSVEEWGDNEQFF
>TRBJ2-5|TRBV7-3
CASSLSGRGETQYF
>TRBJ1-1|TRBV6-1
CASSEAYPGTETEAFF
>TRBJ2-5|TRBV11-2
CASSSLTDFQETQYF
>TRBJ2-1|TRBV18
CASSATGTGAGEQFF
>TRBJ2-7|TRBV7-2
CASNMDRGQYEQYF
>TRBJ2-1|TRBV2
CASSDPNYNEQFF
>TRBJ2-6|TRBV28
CASSSRGSGANVLTF
>TRBJ2-7|TRBV13
CASSEILAGGSYEQYF
>TRBJ2-1|TRBV7-9
CASSGTSGYNEQFF
>TRBJ1-2|TRBV4-3
CASSLDATGGGYGYTF
>TRBJ2-5|TRBV18
CASSPRAGEETQYF
>TRBJ2-5|TRBV18
CASSQGQGGTETQYF
>TRBJ2-2|TRBV4-2
CASSQDYRSLTGELFF
>TRBJ1-1|TRBV6-6
CASREDGRSNTEAFF
>TRBJ2-2|TRBV19
CASSTEGGGTGELFF
>TRBJ2-1|TRBV7-3
CASSPGGNEQFF
>TRBJ2-7|TRBV7-6
CASSPGTGNFYEQYF
>TRBJ1-2|TRBV7-9
CASSLDRMNYGYTF
>TRBJ2-3|TRBV10-3
CAIKPDGTDTQYF
>TRBJ1-2|TRBV7-2
CASSSFSFGGYTF
>TRBJ1-2|TRBV5-4
CASSLRGTGGYGYTF
>TRBJ1-4|TRBV7-9
CASSLATGGAGEKLFF